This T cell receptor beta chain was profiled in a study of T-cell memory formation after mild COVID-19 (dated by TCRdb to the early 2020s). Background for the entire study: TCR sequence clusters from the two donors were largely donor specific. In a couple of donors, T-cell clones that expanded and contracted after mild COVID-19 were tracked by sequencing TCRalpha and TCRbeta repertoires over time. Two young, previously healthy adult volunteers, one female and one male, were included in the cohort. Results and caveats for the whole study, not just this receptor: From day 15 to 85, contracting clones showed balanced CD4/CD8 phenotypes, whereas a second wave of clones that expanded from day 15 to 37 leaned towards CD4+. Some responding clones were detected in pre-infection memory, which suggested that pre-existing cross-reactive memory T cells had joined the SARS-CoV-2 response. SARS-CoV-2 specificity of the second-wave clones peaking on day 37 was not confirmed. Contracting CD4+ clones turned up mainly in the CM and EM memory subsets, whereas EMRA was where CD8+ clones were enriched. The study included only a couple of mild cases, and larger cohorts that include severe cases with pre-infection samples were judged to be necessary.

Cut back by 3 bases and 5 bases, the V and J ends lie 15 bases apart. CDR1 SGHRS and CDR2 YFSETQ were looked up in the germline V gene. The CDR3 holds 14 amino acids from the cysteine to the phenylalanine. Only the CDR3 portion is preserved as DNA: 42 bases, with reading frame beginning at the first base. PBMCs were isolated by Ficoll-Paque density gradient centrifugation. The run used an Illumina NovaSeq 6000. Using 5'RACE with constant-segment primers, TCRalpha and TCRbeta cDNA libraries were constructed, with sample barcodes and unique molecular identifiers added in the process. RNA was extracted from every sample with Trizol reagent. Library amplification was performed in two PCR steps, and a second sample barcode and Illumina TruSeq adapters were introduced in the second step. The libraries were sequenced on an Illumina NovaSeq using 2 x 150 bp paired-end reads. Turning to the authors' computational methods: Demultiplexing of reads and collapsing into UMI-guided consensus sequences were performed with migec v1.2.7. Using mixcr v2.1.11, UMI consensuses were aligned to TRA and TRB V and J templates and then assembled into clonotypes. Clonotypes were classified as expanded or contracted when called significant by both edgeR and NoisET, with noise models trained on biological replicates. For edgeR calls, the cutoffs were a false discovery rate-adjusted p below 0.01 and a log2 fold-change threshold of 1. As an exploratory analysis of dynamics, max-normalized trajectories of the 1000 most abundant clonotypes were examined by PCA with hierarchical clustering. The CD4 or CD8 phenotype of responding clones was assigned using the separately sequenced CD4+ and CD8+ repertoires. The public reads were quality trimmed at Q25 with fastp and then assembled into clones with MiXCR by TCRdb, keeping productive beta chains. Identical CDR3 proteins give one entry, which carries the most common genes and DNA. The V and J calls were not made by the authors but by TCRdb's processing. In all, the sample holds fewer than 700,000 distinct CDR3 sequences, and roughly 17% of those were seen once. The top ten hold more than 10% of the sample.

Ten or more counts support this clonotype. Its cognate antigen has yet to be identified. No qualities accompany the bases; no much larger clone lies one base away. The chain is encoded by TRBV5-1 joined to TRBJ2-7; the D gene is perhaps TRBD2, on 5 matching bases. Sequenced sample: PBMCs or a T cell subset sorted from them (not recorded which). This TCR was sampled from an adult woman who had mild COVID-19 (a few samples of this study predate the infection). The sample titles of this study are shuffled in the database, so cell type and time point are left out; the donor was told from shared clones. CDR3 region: CASSSGWEWNEQYF. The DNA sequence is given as TGCGCCAGCAGCTCTGGGTGGGAGTGGAACGAGCAGTACTTC.